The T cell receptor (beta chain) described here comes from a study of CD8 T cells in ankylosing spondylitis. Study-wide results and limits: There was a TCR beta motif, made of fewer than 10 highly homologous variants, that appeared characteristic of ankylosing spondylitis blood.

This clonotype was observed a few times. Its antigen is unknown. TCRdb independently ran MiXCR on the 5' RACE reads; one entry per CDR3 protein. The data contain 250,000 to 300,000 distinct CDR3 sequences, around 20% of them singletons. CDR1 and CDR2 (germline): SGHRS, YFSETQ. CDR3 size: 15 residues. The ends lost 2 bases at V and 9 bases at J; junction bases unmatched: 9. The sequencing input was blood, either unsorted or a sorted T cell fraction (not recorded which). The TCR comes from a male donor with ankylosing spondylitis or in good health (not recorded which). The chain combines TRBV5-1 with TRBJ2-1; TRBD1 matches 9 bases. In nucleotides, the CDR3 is TGCGCCAGCAGCTTTGGGACAGGGCCATTCGGTGAGCAGTTCTTC. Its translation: CASSFGTGPFGEQFF.